The 29 T cell receptor beta chains presented below share a single source sample, sequenced in a study of blood T cell repertoires in COVID-19. Repertoires were generated with immunoSEQ multiplex PCR, while TCRdb's copy carries only in-frame clones and drops some. The sample records about 260,000 clones, about 87% being singletons. Input material: peripheral blood. These receptors were obtained from a woman aged 40-49 years who had recovered from COVID-19.

In this sample, this clone turned up once. The chain uses TRBV5-6 and TRBJ1-3; the D is unclear. Trimming took 5 bases from V and 5 from J, leaving 11 bases between them. Germline-derived CDR1 and CDR2 are SGHDT and YYEEEE. This CDR3 contains 13 residues. The CDR3, as DNA: TGTGCCAGCAGTTCGGGGATCCGAAACACCATATATTTT. This codes for CASSSGIRNTIYF.

The chain recombines TRBV9 with TRBJ1-2; 7 nucleotides line up with TRBD1. This CDR3 comprises 13 residues. With 4 bases clipped from V and 5 bases from J, the junction kept 5 bases outside the gene matches. The germline V gene has CDR1 SGDLS and CDR2 YYNGEE. This CDR3 reads CASSPTGPYGYTF. The CDR3 DNA reads as TGTGCCAGCAGCCCGACAGGGCCTTATGGCTACACCTTC.

The chain couples TRBV30 to TRBJ2-7, with a possible D match to TRBD2 (7 bases). This CDR3 is 13 amino acids long. Germline-derived CDR1 and CDR2 are GTSNPN and SVGIG (reference sequence). Trimming stripped 2 bases from V and 2 bases from J, with 10 bases between. This chain's CDR3 is CAWSIGGAYEQYF. The CDR3 region has the DNA TGTGCCTGGAGTATAGGGGGGGCCTACGAGCAGTACTTC.

The gene calls are TRBV6-2 or TRBV6-3 and TRBJ2-3, with D tentatively TRBD2 (6 bases). Looked up from germline, CDR1 is MNHEY and CDR2 is SVGEGT. Trimming cost V 4 bases and J 8 bases, with 13 bases left between them. This CDR3 has 13 amino acids. The CDR3 nucleotides read TGTGCCAGCAGTTCGAACCAGGGAGGTACGCAGTATTTT. Translation gives CASSSNQGGTQYF.

The chain couples TRBV9 to TRBJ2-1; tentative D call: TRBD2 (5 bases). Germline CDR1 and CDR2: SGDLS and YYNGEE. The CDR3 sequence is 15 residues long. The ends were cut back, 0 bases at V and 4 bases at J, with 11 bases in the middle. The CDR3: CASSVGLAPYNEQFF. CDR3 sequence (DNA): TGTGCCAGCAGCGTAGGTCTAGCCCCTTACAATGAGCAGTTCTTC.

J is TRBJ2-1 and V is TRBV5-4, with D possibly matching TRBD1 (5 bases). CDR1 is SGHNT, CDR2 YYREEE, per germline (reference sequence). The CDR3 loop spans 12 amino acids. V lost 2 bases and J 5 bases, leaving 5 bases between the germline ends. CDR3: CASSFRDNEQFF. The CDR3 DNA is TGTGCCAGCAGCTTCAGGGACAATGAGCAGTTCTTC.

This chain's CDR3 is CASSPGTEEKLFF. The CDR3 bases are TGTGCCAGCAGCCCCGGGACAGAGGAAAAACTGTTTTTT. This chain connects TRBV7-2 to TRBJ1-4, with 7 bases fitting TRBD1. J gave up 8 bases and V 5 bases, and 5 bases lay outside the gene matches. The CDR3 contains 13 residues. Germline-derived CDR1 and CDR2 are SGHTA and FQGNSA.

The chain has TRBV5-4 and TRBJ2-2; TRBD1 agrees at 9 bases. The germline gives CDR1 SGHNT, CDR2 YYREEE (reference sequence). The CDR3 totals 15 residues. V gave up 3 bases and J gave up 2 bases; unmatched junction bases: 2. The CDR3 reads CASSWGQGNTGELFF. The CDR3, as DNA: TGTGCCAGCAGCTGGGGACAGGGTAACACCGGGGAGCTGTTTTTT.

The chain has TRBV7-3 and TRBJ2-2, with D unresolved. CDR1 SGHTA and CDR2 FQGTGA come from the germline V gene. V lost 2 bases, J lost 13 bases, and 14 bases lay in between. There are 13 residues in the CDR3. This chain's CDR3 is CASSLEFERRLFF. In DNA, the CDR3 is TGTGCCAGCAGCTTAGAGTTCGAGAGGCGGCTGTTTTTT. Drawing the rest from reference TRBV7-3 and TRBJ2-2, the complete variable domain is GAGVSQTPSNKVTEKGKYVELRCDPISGHTALYWYRQSLGQGPEFLIYFQGTGAADDSGLPNDRFFAVRPEGSVSTLKIQRTERGDSAVYLCASSLEFERRLFFGEGSRLTVL.

The chain recombines TRBV9 with TRBJ1-6; TRBD1 matches at 7 bases. V lost 3 bases and J lost 3; bases outside the gene matches: 3. The CDR3 sequence is 15 residues long. The germline CDR1 and CDR2 sequences are SGDLS and YYNGEE. DNA for the CDR3: TGTGCCAGCAGCGGGGGGACAGTCTATAATTCACCCCTCCACTTT. The encoded protein is CASSGGTVYNSPLHF.

This clone was seen once. The gene calls are TRBV20-1 and TRBJ1-1; D might be TRBD1 (6 bases). This CDR3 has 11 residues. Germline V gene sequence: CDR1 DFQATT, CDR2 SNEGSKA (reference sequence). The ends were cut back, 1 base at V and 12 bases at J, with 12 bases in the middle. The CDR3 is CSARVGAQTFF. The CDR3 nucleotides are TGCAGTGCTAGAGTGGGGGCTCAAACTTTCTTT.

The V call is TRBV12-3 or TRBV12-4, the J call TRBJ1-5, with D unclear. The V and J ends lost 3 bases and 7 bases respectively, with 10 bases between them. The CDR3 has 13 residues. DNA of the CDR3: TGTGCCAGCAGTTTGGGAGTTGGCCAGCCCCAGCATTTT. Translated, it gives CASSLGVGQPQHF.

The chain recombines TRBV30 with TRBJ1-6, with D hard to call. Germline V gene data show CDR1 as GTSNPN and CDR2 as SVGIG (reference sequence). The CDR3 extends over 14 amino acids. The V end lost 4 bases, the J end lost 9 bases, and 16 bases lay between the germline ends. CDR3 nucleotide sequence: TGTGCCTGGAAACTACTGCCAATAAGTTCACCCCTCCACTTT. This encodes CAWKLLPISSPLHF.

This clone was detected once. The V and J genes are TRBV5-1 and TRBJ1-1; 7 nucleotides agree with TRBD1. J was trimmed by 1 base and V by 4 bases; bases with no gene match: 4. This CDR3 is 14 amino acids long. Germline V lookup: CDR1 SGHRS, CDR2 YFSETQ. DNA for the CDR3: TGCGCCAGCAGCCGGGGGACAGAGAACACTGAAGCTTTCTTT. Amino acid sequence: CASSRGTENTEAFF.

Only one count was recorded for this clone. The rearrangement joins TRBV4-1 to TRBJ1-2, with D tentatively TRBD1 (5 bases). Trimming left V 4 bases short and J 4 bases short, with 16 bases between. The CDR3 runs 15 residues. The germline V gene has CDR1 MGHRA and CDR2 YSYEKL. Here the CDR3 reads CASSLQGGTSYGYTF. For the CDR3, the DNA is TGCGCCAGCAGCCTCCAGGGAGGAACAAGCTATGGCTACACCTTC.

This clone showed up just a few times. The rearrangement links TRBV28 to TRBJ2-7, with 9 bases lining up with TRBD2. Unmatched junction bases numbered 8, after V lost 2 bases and J lost 0 bases. Per the germline V gene, CDR1 is MDHEN and CDR2 is SYDVKM. The CDR3 is 17 residues long. The CDR3 reads CASSLTLLAGNSYEQYF. The CDR3 coding sequence is TGTGCCAGCAGTTTAACCCTACTAGCGGGTAACTCCTACGAGCAGTACTTC.

The chain recombines TRBV7-3 with TRBJ1-6, with 7 nucleotides matching TRBD1. CDR1 and CDR2 from the germline V gene are SGHTA and FQGTGA. V lost 4 bases, J lost 8 bases, and 5 bases stayed unmatched. The CDR3 extends over 14 amino acids. CDR3: CASSYRGVDSPLHF. In nucleotides, the CDR3 is TGTGCCAGCAGCTACAGGGGAGTAGATTCACCCCTCCACTTT.

The V and J genes are TRBV7-2 and TRBJ2-7, with 7 bases that match TRBD1. V trimming: 0 bases; J trimming: 6 bases; junction bases outside the gene matches: 8. Germline V gives CDR1 SGHTA, CDR2 FQGNSA. There are 15 residues in the CDR3. The DNA of the CDR3 is TGTGCCAGCAGCTTAGCCGGGACAGTGGCTGCCGAGCAGTACTTC. Its translation is CASSLAGTVAAEQYF.

The rearrangement uses TRBV27 and TRBJ1-1, with D uncertain. This CDR3 contains 10 residues. Trimming took 8 bases from V and 3 from J, leaving 4 bases between them. The germline gives CDR1 MNHEY, CDR2 SMNVEV (reference sequence). The chain's CDR3 is CASEHTEAFF. CDR3 nucleotides: TGTGCCAGCGAGCACACTGAAGCTTTCTTT.

The chain employs TRBV29-1 and TRBJ2-2; 9 positions match TRBD1. The CDR3 sequence is 13 residues long. V shed 7 bases, J shed 1 base, and the junction held 1 base outside the gene matches. CDR1 is SQVTM and CDR2 is ANQGSEA in the germline V gene. CDR3 DNA sequence: TGCAGCGGGGGACAGGGGAACACCGGGGAGCTGTTTTTT. Translated, it gives CSGGQGNTGELFF.

The chain employs TRBV18 and TRBJ2-7; D might be TRBD2 (7 bases). The V end lost 2 bases, the J end lost 3 bases, and 14 bases lay between the germline ends. The germline V gene encodes CDR1 KGHSH and CDR2 LQKENI. This CDR3 is 15 amino acids long. The CDR3 sequence is CASSPTGGDYYEQYF. CDR3 nucleotides: TGTGCCAGCTCACCAACGGGGGGCGACTACTACGAGCAGTACTTC.

The rearrangement joins TRBV6-2 or TRBV6-3 to TRBJ2-7; unclear D gene. V was pared by 6 bases and J by 1 base, with 10 bases between. The CDR3 is 13 residues long. CDR1 MNHEY and CDR2 SVGEGT come from the germline V gene. The chain's CDR3 is CASSHSRSYEQYF. In nucleotides, the CDR3 is TGTGCCAGCAGCCACTCGAGGTCCTACGAGCAGTACTTC.

This chain connects TRBV3-1 (or the pseudogene TRBV3-2) to TRBJ1-4; 7 nucleotides line up with TRBD1. This CDR3 region has 17 residues. V was clipped by 0 bases and J by 5 bases; unmatched bases: 9. CDR1 is LGHDT and CDR2 is YNNKEL in the germline V gene (reference sequence). The CDR3 nucleotides read TGTGCCAGCAGCCAAGACCCCCCCAGGGGGGAAAATGAAAAACTGTTTTTT. It codes for CASSQDPPRGENEKLFF.

V and J are TRBV6-6 and TRBJ1-1; no clear D gene. Germline CDR1 and CDR2: MNHNY and SVGAGI (reference sequence). V lost 8 bases and J lost 1, with 11 bases in between. This CDR3 is built from 13 residues. This chain's CDR3 is CASRFGQNTEAFF. CDR3 coding DNA: TGTGCCAGCCGGTTTGGGCAGAACACTGAAGCTTTCTTT.

This chain joins TRBV5-6 and TRBJ1-5, with a possible D match to TRBD1 (5 bases). Trimming shortened V by 2 bases and J by 5 bases, and 11 bases separated the two germline ends. The V gene's germline CDR1 is SGHDT and CDR2 YYEEEE. This CDR3 is built from 14 residues. Here the CDR3 reads CASSFGRVHQPQHF. The CDR3 nucleotides are TGTGCCAGCAGCTTCGGCAGGGTACATCAGCCCCAGCATTTT. The variable domain in full, with the rest retrieved from reference TRBV5-6 and TRBJ1-5, is DAGVTQSPTHLIKTRGQQVTLRCSPKSGHDTVSWYQQALGQGPQFIFQYYEEEERQRGNFPDRFSGHQFPNYSSELNVNALLLGDSALYLCASSFGRVHQPQHFGDGTRLSIL.

The chain has TRBV5-6 and TRBJ1-3; D may be TRBD1 (6 bases). V was trimmed by 4 bases and J by 1 base, leaving 9 bases between them. The CDR3 totals 14 residues. CDR1 and CDR2 from the germline V gene are SGHDT and YYEEEE. The CDR3 nucleotides are TGTGCCAGCAGCCCACAGGGATCTGGAAACACCATATATTTT. It specifies CASSPQGSGNTIYF.

The V call is TRBV5-1, the J call TRBJ2-6, with 7 bases that match TRBD2. Losses at the gene ends were 5 bases for V and 2 bases for J; bases not matched to a gene: 4. The germline V gene has CDR1 SGHRS and CDR2 YFSETQ. The CDR3 contains 15 residues. The CDR3 here is CASSREGAGANVLTF. The CDR3 region has the DNA TGCGCCAGCAGTAGGGAGGGAGCTGGGGCCAACGTCCTGACTTTC.

V usage is TRBV6-4 and J usage is TRBJ2-6; D gene ambiguous. In germline, CDR1 is MRHNA, CDR2 SNTAGT. V shed 5 bases and J shed 0 bases, with 14 bases lying between them. The CDR3 has 17 residues. The CDR3 sequence is CASSLQSSHSGANVLTF. CDR3 DNA: TGTGCCAGCAGTTTGCAGTCATCCCACTCTGGGGCCAACGTCCTGACTTTC.

This clone was counted a few times. Other DNA variants within this sample encode the same CDR3. The CDR3 nucleotides read TGTGCCAGCTCCGGACAGGGGCGGACGAACTATGGCTACACCTTC. Protein: CASSGQGRTNYGYTF. The chain carries TRBV9 and TRBJ1-2; TRBD1 matches 9 bases. The V gene end was trimmed by 7 bases and the J gene end by 2 bases; junction bases not matched to a gene: 9. The CDR3 runs to 15 residues. Germline-derived CDR1 and CDR2 are SGDLS and YYNGEE. The entire variable domain, with the rest obtained from reference TRBV9 and TRBJ1-2, is as follows: DSGVTQTPKHLITATGQRVTLRCSPRSGDLSVYWYQQSLDQGLQFLIQYYNGEERAKGNILERFSAQQFPDLHSELNLSSLELGDSALYFCASSGQGRTNYGYTFGSGTRLTVV.